This T cell receptor (beta chain) was captured in a study of OX40 agonist ivuxolimab in advanced cancers. Study information: Intravenous ivuxolimab at 0.01 to 10 mg/kg was given to patients every 2 weeks. Among those enrolled, mean age was around 60 years (range about 23 to 90) and 75% to 85% were male. Patients in dose escalation had liver, melanoma, kidney or head and neck cancers.

With 0 bases clipped from V and 9 bases from J, the junction kept 6 bases outside the gene matches. The CDR3 covers 15 residues. Germline assignment: CDR1 ENHRY and CDR2 SYGVKD. Here immunoSEQ multiplex PCR was the method, and the copy in TCRdb shows in-frame clones only, minus some. The sample records about 7,000 clones, more than 70% being singletons. The receptor was derived from an adult with an advanced solid tumor such as melanoma, head and neck, liver or kidney cancer. The chain has TRBV10-3 and TRBJ2-7; TRBD2 matches at 12 bases. The sequencing used CD4+ or CD8+ T cells sorted from blood, collected in a trial of the OX40 agonist ivuxolimab. The DNA for the CDR3 is TGTGCCATCAGTGAGTCGACTAGCGGGAGCTTTGGGCAGTACTTC. Translating it yields CAISESTSGSFGQYF.